This TCR beta chain emerged from a study of tumor-infiltrating lymphocytes in primary liver carcinoma. Study-level results: Pairs of tumor regions overlapped more than tumor-adjacent and tumor-blood pairs did. Tumor top-250-clone fractions significantly exceeded those of blood (p = 0.039).

With 400 to 550 ng total RNA as template and a constant-region primer, TCR beta cDNA was made. Nested multiplex PCR, run for three rounds with slightly modified ARM-PCR, yielded TCR beta libraries. The two initial PCR rounds, roughly 10 cycles each, used TRBV1-TRBV30 forward and C-beta reverse primers. MiXCR was run by TCRdb on the multiplex PCR reads, yielding one entry per CDR3 protein. Found here are about 320,000 distinct CDR3 sequences, about 62% of them singletons; the top ten hold roughly 9%. Germline DNA was extracted alongside blood RNA, which was obtained from unsorted whole blood. The V end was cut by 7 bases, the J end by 2 bases, with 12 bases between. CDR3 length: 13 amino acids. The germline CDR1 and CDR2 sequences are SQVTM and ANQGSEA. There are a few counts of this clonotype. Its matching antigen is unknown.

The chain employs TRBV29-1 and TRBJ1-5; possibly TRBD1 for D (5 bases). This TCR was sampled from a man in his forties or fifties with primary liver carcinoma and hepatitis B virus infection. Sequencing was carried out using peripheral blood. The CDR3 coding sequence is TGCAGCGCAGGACTGGGGGGCAATCAGCCCCAGCATTTT. Translating it yields CSAGLGGNQPQHF.